Listed below are T cell receptor beta chains from one sample, sequenced in a study of tumor and adjacent non-tumor tissue in lung cancer. One entry per CDR3 protein, called by TCRdb with MiXCR from the multiplex PCR reads. This table has 90,000 to 100,000 distinct CDR3 sequences, less than 85% appearing once. Source material: distant non-tumor lung tissue. The receptors originated from a man aged 55-75 years with small cell lung cancer. Both conserved end residues are part of each CDR3. D genes are given only for firm matches. Clone size is shown for a subset of rows, as once, few, many or a class of expanded clone.

CDR3: CSAGRLGRKNEQFF
DNA: TGCAGTGCGGGCCGATTAGGCAGGAAGAATGAGCAGTTCTTC
size: NA
V: TRBV20-1
J: TRBJ2-1
D: NA

CDR3: CARSHRPSGSDEQYF
DNA: TGTGCCCGCAGTCATAGGCCTAGCGGGAGCGACGAGCAGTACTTC
size: NA
V: TRBV6-5
J: TRBJ2-7
D: TRBD2

CDR3: CVSSAYRGKGTDTQYF
DNA: TGTGTCAGCAGTGCGTACAGGGGTAAGGGCACAGATACGCAATATTTT
size: NA
V: TRBV6-1
J: TRBJ2-3
D: TRBD1

CDR3: CASSPSTASITDTQCF
DNA: TGCGCCAGCAGCCCGTCGACAGCCTCTATCACAGATACGCAGTGTTTT
size: NA
V: TRBV4-1
J: TRBJ2-3
D: NA

CDR3: CATLSGNLTLSSYNEQFF
DNA: TGTGCCACCCTTAGCGGGAATCTAACCTTGAGCTCCTACAATGAGCAGTTCTTC
size: many
V: TRBV24-1
J: TRBJ2-1
D: TRBD2

CDR3: CASRGTGSTEELFF
DNA: TGTGCCAGCCGAGGGACAGGGAGCACCGAGGAGCTGTTTTTT
size: once
V: TRBV11-2
J: TRBJ2-2
D: TRBD1

CDR3: CSASRREERDTQYF
DNA: TGCAGTGCTAGTCGGCGGGAGGAACGAGATACGCAGTATTTT
size: NA
V: TRBV20-1
J: TRBJ2-3
D: TRBD2

CDR3: CASSVVGEGNAFF
DNA: TGTGCCAGCAGCGTAGTTGGGGAGGGGAACGCTTTCTTT
size: NA
V: TRBV9
J: TRBJ1-1
D: NA

CDR3: CASCTRRDGELFF
DNA: TGTGCCAGCTGCACGCGACGGGACGGGGAGCTGTTTTTT
size: NA
V: TRBV11-1
J: TRBJ2-2
D: NA

CDR3: CASSGFSWKDTQYF
DNA: TGCGCCAGCAGTGGATTTAGCTGGAAAGATACGCAGTATTTT
size: NA
V: TRBV10-1
J: TRBJ2-3
D: NA

CDR3: CDSSLEPGANTEATF
DNA: TGTGACAGCAGCTTAGAACCGGGGGCGAACACTGAAGCTACCTTT
size: NA
V: TRBV11-2
J: TRBJ1-1
D: NA

CDR3: CASSAMMGSGEILFF
DNA: TGTGCCAGCAGTGCTATGATGGGAAGTGGTGAAATACTGTTTTTT
size: NA
V: TRBV6-1
J: TRBJ1-4
D: NA

CDR3: CASSQDWGGLDTQYF
DNA: TGTGCCAGCAGCCAAGACTGGGGGGGCCTAGATACGCAGTATTTT
size: NA
V: TRBV4-2
J: TRBJ2-3
D: NA

CDR3: CASSYKPRGAGELLF
DNA: TGTGCCAGCAGTTATAAACCAAGGGGGGCCGGGGAGCTACTTTTT
size: NA
V: TRBV6-5
J: TRBJ2-2
D: NA

CDR3: CASSLVLENEQFF
DNA: TGTGCCAGCAGCTTAGTGTTGGAAAATGAGCAGTTCTTC
size: NA
V: TRBV11-2
J: TRBJ2-1
D: NA

CDR3: CASSQDWGGGVYEQYF
DNA: TGCGCCAGCAGCCAAGATTGGGGGGGCGGGGTCTACGAGCAGTACTTC
size: many
V: TRBV4-1
J: TRBJ2-7
D: NA

CDR3: CPWSAETGRAKNIQYF
DNA: TGTCCCTGGAGTGCGGAGACAGGGAGAGCCAAAAACATTCAGTACTTC
size: NA
V: TRBV30
J: TRBJ2-4
D: TRBD1